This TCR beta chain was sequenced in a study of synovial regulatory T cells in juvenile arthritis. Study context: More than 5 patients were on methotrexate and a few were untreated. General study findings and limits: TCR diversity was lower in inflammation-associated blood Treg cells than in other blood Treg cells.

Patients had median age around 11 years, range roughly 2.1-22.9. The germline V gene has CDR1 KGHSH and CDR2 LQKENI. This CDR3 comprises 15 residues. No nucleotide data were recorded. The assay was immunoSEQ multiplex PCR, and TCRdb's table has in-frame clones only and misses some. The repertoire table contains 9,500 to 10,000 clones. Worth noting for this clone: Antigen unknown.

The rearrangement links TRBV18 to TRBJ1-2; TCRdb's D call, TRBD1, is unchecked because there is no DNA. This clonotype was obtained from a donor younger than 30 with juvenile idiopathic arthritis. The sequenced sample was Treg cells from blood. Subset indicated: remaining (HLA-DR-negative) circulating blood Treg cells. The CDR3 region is CASSTLGHGNYGYTF.